Following are 14 T cell receptor beta chains from one sample sequenced in a study of T cell responses to AZD1222 COVID-19 vaccine. The assay was immunoSEQ multiplex PCR, and TCRdb's table has in-frame clones only and misses some. The table has 85,000 to 90,000 clones, roughly nine tenths seen once. The specimen comprised peripheral blood, sampled on day 0 of AZD1222 vaccination. The receptors derive from an adult in good health.

This clone was found a few times. V and J are TRBV27 and TRBJ2-1; 10 nucleotides line up with TRBD2. The germline V gene has CDR1 MNHEY and CDR2 SMNVEV (reference sequence). V lost 5 bases and J lost 9; bases outside the gene matches: 7. CDR3 size: 14 residues. This CDR3 reads CASSTGTSVSEQFF. The CDR3 bases are TGTGCCAGCAGTACCGGGACTAGCGTAAGTGAGCAGTTCTTC.

The chain couples TRBV30 to TRBJ1-2; D is possibly TRBD1 (5 bases). Germline V lookup: CDR1 GTSNPN, CDR2 SVGIG (reference sequence). Trimming shortened V by 5 bases and J by 8 bases, and 21 bases separated the two germline ends. This CDR3 has 14 amino acids. For the CDR3, the DNA is TGTGCCTGGCAGAGGGGTGACATTACGCAAGGCTACACCTTC. Residues: CAWQRGDITQGYTF.

The V call is TRBV7-2, the J call TRBJ2-7; 8 bases agree with TRBD1. This CDR3 is built from 15 residues. Germline V gene data show CDR1 as SGHTA and CDR2 as FQGNSA. V lost 4 bases, J lost 3 bases, and 8 bases stayed unmatched. The CDR3 spells CASSSTGTGIYEQYF. For the CDR3, the DNA is TGTGCCAGCAGCTCAACCGGGACAGGAATCTACGAGCAGTACTTC.

J is TRBJ2-7 and V is TRBV9, with 7 nucleotides matching TRBD1. V gave up 3 bases and J gave up 4 bases; unmatched junction bases: 13. The germline gives CDR1 SGDLS, CDR2 YYNGEE. The CDR3 covers 16 residues. The CDR3 is CASSASGGGPGYEQYF. DNA for the CDR3: TGTGCCAGCAGCGCTTCAGGGGGTGGACCCGGGTACGAGCAGTACTTC.

The chain recombines TRBV18 with TRBJ1-3; a possible D gene is TRBD1 (5 bases). Germline assignment: CDR1 KGHSH and CDR2 LQKENI. Deletions cut 4 bases from V and 0 bases from J, with 13 bases between. CDR3 length: 16 residues. The CDR3, as DNA: TGTGCCAGCTCACACCCGGGACGAATCTCTGGAAACACCATATATTTT. It codes for CASSHPGRISGNTIYF.

This chain joins TRBV29-1 and TRBJ1-2, with D maybe TRBD1 (6 bases). CDR1 SQVTM and CDR2 ANQGSEA come from the germline V gene. V was cut by 4 bases and J by 5 bases, with 14 bases left in between. CDR3 length: 13 residues. DNA for the CDR3: TGCAGCGTTGGCCTAGGAGGGGGGTATGGCTACACCTTC. This encodes CSVGLGGGYGYTF.

The genes are TRBV2 and TRBJ1-1, with D maybe TRBD1 (6 bases). Germline CDR1 is SNHLY and CDR2 is FYNNEI. V lost 6 bases and J 2 bases, leaving 13 bases between the germline ends. This CDR3 is built from 14 residues. The CDR3 here is CASRKQGLNTEAFF. The CDR3, as DNA: TGTGCCAGCAGGAAACAGGGACTTAACACTGAAGCTTTCTTT.

This clone was recorded once. This chain links TRBV19 with TRBJ2-5; D uncertain. The ends were cut back, 3 bases at V and 2 bases at J, with 10 bases in the middle. Per the germline V gene, CDR1 is LNHDA and CDR2 is SQIVND (reference sequence). This CDR3 is 14 amino acids long. The CDR3 region has the DNA TGTGCCAGTAGTATTCGTGCCAGACAAGAGACCCAGTACTTC. Residues: CASSIRARQETQYF. Drawing the rest from reference TRBV19 and TRBJ2-5, the complete variable domain is DGGITQSPKYLFRKEGQNVTLSCEQNLNHDAMYWYRQDPGQGLRLIYYSQIVNDFQKGDIAEGYSVSREKKESFPLTVTSAQKNPTAFYLCASSIRARQETQYFGPGTRLLVL.

V usage is TRBV2 and J usage is TRBJ2-7; weak D call: TRBD1 (5 bases). Trimming stripped 6 bases from V and 7 bases from J, with 13 bases between. The CDR3 length is 12 residues. Germline CDR1 SNHLY, CDR2 FYNNEI. Here the CDR3 DNA reads TGTGCCAGCAGGGGCATGGACACAGAGCAGTACTTC. It encodes CASRGMDTEQYF.

In its sample, this clone was seen a few times. The V call is TRBV6-1, the J call TRBJ1-2, with 7 positions matching TRBD1. V shed 2 bases and J 10 bases; nucleotides not matched to a gene: 13. The CDR3 has 15 residues. The germline V gene encodes CDR1 MNHNS and CDR2 SASEGT. CDR3 sequence: CASSEYPSGTDPYTF. In nucleotides, the CDR3 is TGTGCCAGCAGTGAATATCCTTCCGGGACAGATCCCTACACCTTC.

The chain carries TRBV6-6 and TRBJ2-7, with 10 positions matching TRBD1. The V and J ends lost 2 bases and 6 bases, in that order; junction bases with no gene match: 4. The germline V gene has CDR1 MNHNY and CDR2 SVGAGI (reference sequence). There are 14 residues in the CDR3. The CDR3 DNA is TGTGCCAGCAGTTACCCGGGACAGGGGACCGAGCAGTACTTC. This codes for CASSYPGQGTEQYF.

CDR3 DNA sequence: TGTGCCAGCAGTGAAGCGGGCCTGGGTGCCTATGGCTACACCTTC. Translating it yields CASSEAGLGAYGYTF. The rearrangement links TRBV6-1 to TRBJ1-2; D is unresolved. The V and J ends lost 0 bases and 4 bases respectively, with 12 bases between them. The CDR3 covers 15 residues. Germline CDR1 is MNHNS and CDR2 is SASEGT.

The chain joins TRBV5-5 to TRBJ1-1; TRBD1 matches 11 bases. Germline CDR1 reads SGHKS; CDR2 reads YYEKEE (reference sequence). Losses at the gene ends were 1 base for V and 5 bases for J; bases not matched to a gene: 1. The CDR3 loop spans 14 amino acids. The CDR3 sequence: CASSLRDRGTEAFF. The CDR3 DNA sequence: TGTGCCAGCAGCTTGAGGGACAGGGGGACTGAAGCTTTCTTT.

The chain uses TRBV7-2 and TRBJ2-6, with D possibly called TRBD1 or TRBD2 (6 bases each). With 3 bases removed from V and 4 bases from J, the gap between germline ends came to 10 bases. Looked up from germline, CDR1 is SGHTA and CDR2 is FQGNSA. The CDR3 runs to 15 residues. CDR3 in amino acids: CASSFGGSGANVLTF. The CDR3 DNA follows: TGTGCCAGCAGCTTCGGGGGCTCCGGGGCCAACGTCCTGACTTTC.